Listed here are 5 T cell receptor beta chains from one sample, sequenced in a study of follicular helper T cells after annual influenza vaccination (dated 2017 in TCRdb). Library generation was performed with the immunoSEQ multiplex PCR assay. TCRdb re-hosts the immuneACCESS table, in-frame sequences only. Its copies lack some clones; in the studies checked, an unresolved V gene accounts for under half of them, and the cause for the rest is not known. The sample table holds fewer than 11,000 clones, of which about 80% were seen once. The top ten hold 0.75% to 0.9% of the sample. Read against the paper, the sample's time point label means: 2014-2015 season, 7 days after vaccination. The sequenced sample was CXCR5- memory CD4+ T cells sorted from blood, obtained 7 days after influenza vaccination. The cell subset or site label, read with the paper, signifies: CXCR5- memory CD4 T cells. The source of these receptors is an adult who received the influenza vaccine.

The chain links TRBV28 to TRBJ1-4, with a tentative D call TRBD1 (5 bases). The CDR3 is made up of 15 amino acids. Germline-derived CDR1 and CDR2 are MDHEN and SYDVKM. V was trimmed by 5 bases and J by 0 bases, leaving 10 bases between them. CDR3 sequence (DNA): TGTGCCAGCAGTCCGACCAGGGCAACTAATGAAAAACTGTTTTTT. Translated, it gives CASSPTRATNEKLFF. The entire variable domain, with the rest obtained from reference TRBV28 and TRBJ1-4, is as follows: DVKVTQSSRYLVKRTGEKVFLECVQDMDHENMFWYRQDPGLGLRLIYFSYDVKMKEKGDIPEGYSVSREKKERFSLILESASTNQTSMYLCASSPTRATNEKLFFGSGTQLSVL.

The gene calls are TRBV15 and TRBJ2-1; D perhaps matches TRBD2 (7 bases). CDR3 length equals 16 residues. Trimming took 2 bases from V and 5 from J, leaving 16 bases between them. The germline V gene has CDR1 LNHNV and CDR2 YYDKDF (reference sequence). CDR3 in DNA: TGTGCCACCAGCAGAATAGGGGGGGCAGCAAACAATGAGCAGTTCTTC. Its translation is CATSRIGGAANNEQFF. Using reference TRBV15 and TRBJ2-1 for the parts outside the CDR3, the full variable domain is DAMVIQNPRYQVTQFGKPVTLSCSQTLNHNVMYWYQQKSSQAPKLLFHYYDKDFNNEADTPDNFQSRRPNTSFCFLDIRSPGLGDTAMYLCATSRIGGAANNEQFFGPGTRLTVL.

This clone was picked up a small number of times. V is TRBV18 and J is TRBJ1-3; 7 nucleotides line up with TRBD1. Germline lookup yields CDR1 KGHSH and CDR2 LQKENI. CDR3 length equals 14 residues. The trim removed 4 bases at V and 7 bases at J, leaving 7 bases unmatched. The CDR3 DNA reads as TGTGCCAGCTCACTCCTCGACAGGGCCAACACCATATATTTT. Encoded protein: CASSLLDRANTIYF.

The chain employs TRBV19 and TRBJ2-5, with 9 bases that match TRBD1. Trimming removed 3 bases from V and 5 bases from J; junction bases left unmatched: 7. CDR1 is LNHDA, CDR2 SQIVND, per germline (reference sequence). The CDR3 runs to 15 residues. The CDR3 bases are TGTGCCAGTAGTATCCGACAGGGGGTTGCGGAGACCCAGTACTTC. Amino acid sequence: CASSIRQGVAETQYF. Based on the CDR3 plus reference TRBV19 and TRBJ2-5, the full variable domain is DGGITQSPKYLFRKEGQNVTLSCEQNLNHDAMYWYRQDPGQGLRLIYYSQIVNDFQKGDIAEGYSVSREKKESFPLTVTSAQKNPTAFYLCASSIRQGVAETQYFGPGTRLLVL.

This chain connects TRBV7-2 to TRBJ1-4, with D hard to call. This CDR3 spans 14 amino acids. In germline, CDR1 is SGHTA, CDR2 FQGNSA. Trimming removed 5 bases from V and 3 bases from J, with 10 bases in between. CDR3 nucleotides: TGTGCCAGCAGCACCACTTGGGCTAATGAAAAACTGTTTTTT. It encodes CASSTTWANEKLFF.